This is a list of T cell receptor beta chains from one sample in a study of T cell responses to AZD1222 COVID-19 vaccine. Measured with immunoSEQ multiplex PCR; TCRdb has only the in-frame clones, and not every one. This table has some 150,000 clones, approximately 91% appearing once. This material consisted of peripheral blood, taken 28 days after the second AZD1222 dose. These receptor sequences come from an adult who received the AZD1222 COVID-19 vaccine. Both conserved end residues are trimmed from each CDR3.

j_gene: TRBJ1-2; v_gene: TRBV9; CDR3aa: ASSDTYGYT
j_gene: TRBJ1-6; v_gene: TRBV4-2; CDR3aa: ASSQDGEGLLGANSPLH
j_gene: TRBJ1-2; v_gene: TRBV28; CDR3aa: ASSSGGRSNYGYT
j_gene: TRBJ1-2; v_gene: TRBV4-1; CDR3aa: ASSQVYGGPSDYGYT
j_gene: TRBJ1-1; v_gene: TRBV15; CDR3aa: ATSGGTTNTEAF
j_gene: TRBJ2-7; v_gene: TRBV9; CDR3aa: ASSVSDRGEAYEQY
j_gene: TRBJ1-3; v_gene: TRBV18; CDR3aa: ASSPSGYSGNTIY
j_gene: TRBJ1-2; v_gene: TRBV7-8; CDR3aa: ASSLDDRAYGYT
j_gene: TRBJ1-2; v_gene: TRBV15; CDR3aa: ATSREFIGSLSNYGYT
j_gene: TRBJ2-7; v_gene: TRBV7-8; CDR3aa: ASSLEGTGISYEQY
j_gene: TRBJ1-5; v_gene: TRBV14; CDR3aa: ASSQSLDQPQH
j_gene: TRBJ2-7; v_gene: TRBV2; CDR3aa: ASSEWTGGKYEQY
j_gene: TRBJ1-1; v_gene: TRBV12-5; CDR3aa: ASGSTYPGAF
j_gene: TRBJ1-1; v_gene: TRBV7-9; CDR3aa: ASSEAGGEAF
j_gene: TRBJ2-1; v_gene: TRBV19; CDR3aa: ASAGTSLSEQF
j_gene: TRBJ2-7; v_gene: TRBV6-5; CDR3aa: ASSYREGSYEQY
j_gene: TRBJ1-1; v_gene: TRBV29-1; CDR3aa: SATGDTEAF
j_gene: TRBJ1-1; v_gene: TRBV3-1/TRBV3-2; CDR3aa: ASSPGGGRSTEAF
j_gene: TRBJ1-1; v_gene: TRBV5-4; CDR3aa: ASSSGDLTGGTEAF
j_gene: TRBJ1-1; v_gene: TRBV7-8; CDR3aa: ASSPEQRNTEAF
j_gene: TRBJ1-2; v_gene: TRBV3-1/TRBV3-2; CDR3aa: ASSQAGLSPQNYGYT
j_gene: TRBJ1-4; v_gene: TRBV11-2; CDR3aa: ASSPPGWAPELVF